The 6 T cell receptor beta chains below all came from one sample that was sequenced in a study of shared clonotypes between healthy human individuals. TCRdb's table, derived via immunoSEQ multiplex PCR, lists solely in-frame clones and lacks some. The table lists more than 2 million clones, about 95% of them singletons. The sample consisted of naive CD4+ T cells sorted from blood. Noted subset: CD45RA+ positively selected. These receptors came from a man younger than 30 in good health.

The chain employs TRBV6-4 and TRBJ2-3; D is undetermined. Trimming removed 5 bases from V and 0 bases from J, with 15 bases in between. Germline V lookup: CDR1 MRHNA, CDR2 SNTAGT. The CDR3 has 16 amino acids. CDR3 coding DNA: TGTGCCAGCAGTCCGAGCTCACATAGGAGCACAGATACGCAGTATTTT. It translates to CASSPSSHRSTDTQYF.

The chain has TRBV5-4 and TRBJ1-1, with unresolved D. Germline CDR1 SGHNT, CDR2 YYREEE (reference sequence). This CDR3 contains 13 residues. Trimming took 1 base from V and 2 from J, leaving 6 bases between them. The DNA of the CDR3 is TGTGCCAGCAGCTTGAAGGACAACACTGAAGCTTTCTTT. Translation: CASSLKDNTEAFF. Full variable domain (missing parts from reference TRBV5-4 and TRBJ1-1): ETGVTQSPTHLIKTRGQQVTLRCSSQSGHNTVSWYQQALGQGPQFIFQYYREEENGRGNFPPRFSGLQFPNYSSELNVNALELDDSALYLCASSLKDNTEAFFGQGTRLTVV.

This sequence joins TRBV5-1 and TRBJ2-5; perhaps TRBD1 as D (6 bases). V lost 2 bases and J 1 base, leaving 15 bases between the germline ends. Germline lookup yields CDR1 SGHRS and CDR2 YFSETQ. The CDR3 consists of 16 residues. The CDR3 protein is CASSLVPQGFQETQYF. The CDR3 nucleotides are TGCGCCAGCAGCTTAGTGCCACAGGGCTTCCAAGAGACCCAGTACTTC. Complete variable domain (other parts from reference TRBV5-1 and TRBJ2-5): KAGVTQTPRYLIKTRGQQVTLSCSPISGHRSVSWYQQTPGQGLQFLFEYFSETQRNKGNFPGRFSGRQFSNSRSEMNVSTLELGDSALYLCASSLVPQGFQETQYFGPGTRLLVL.

This chain's CDR3 is CSVEAGGSGANVLTF. CDR3 nucleotide sequence: TGCAGCGTTGAAGCAGGGGGCTCTGGGGCCAACGTCCTGACTTTC. V gene TRBV29-1 combines with J gene TRBJ2-6; TRBD1 agrees at 7 bases. CDR3 length: 15 amino acids. Per germline, CDR1 SQVTM and CDR2 ANQGSEA. Losses at the gene ends were 1 base for V and 0 bases for J; bases not matched to a gene: 0.

The chain combines TRBV19 with TRBJ1-1, with D possibly matching TRBD1 (5 bases). Germline CDR1 and CDR2: LNHDA and SQIVND (reference sequence). The CDR3 spans 13 residues. V was pared by 9 bases and J by 2 bases, with 13 bases between. CDR3 sequence reads: CASARVENTEAFF. The DNA of the CDR3 is TGTGCCAGCGCCAGGGTAGAAAACACTGAAGCTTTCTTT.

This chain connects TRBV4-1 to TRBJ2-1; the D gene is possibly TRBD2 (6 bases). This CDR3 has 17 amino acids. CDR1 and CDR2 from the germline V gene are MGHRA and YSYEKL. V was pared by 0 bases and J by 5 bases, with 17 bases between. CDR3 residues: CASSQEKLAETDNEQFF. Here the CDR3 DNA reads TGCGCCAGCAGCCAAGAAAAACTAGCCGAAACTGACAATGAGCAGTTCTTC.